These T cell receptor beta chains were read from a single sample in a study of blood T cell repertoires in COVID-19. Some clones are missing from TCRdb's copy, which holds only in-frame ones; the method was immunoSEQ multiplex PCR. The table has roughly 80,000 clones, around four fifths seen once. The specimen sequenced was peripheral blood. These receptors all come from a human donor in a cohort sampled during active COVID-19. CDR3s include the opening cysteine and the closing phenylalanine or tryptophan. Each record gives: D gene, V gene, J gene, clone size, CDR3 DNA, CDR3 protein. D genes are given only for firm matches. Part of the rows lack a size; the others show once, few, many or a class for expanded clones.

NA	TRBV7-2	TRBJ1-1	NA	TGTGCCAGCAGCTTAGACAGTTCAAACACTGAAGCTTTCTTT	CASSLDSSNTEAFF
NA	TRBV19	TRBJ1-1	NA	TGTGCCAGTAGTGAACAGACGAACACTGAAGCTTTCTTT	CASSEQTNTEAFF
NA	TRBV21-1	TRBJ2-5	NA	TGTGCCAGCAGCAAAGAGGGGCGGGACGGTTTTCTGGAGACCCAGTACTTC	CASSKEGRDGFLETQYF
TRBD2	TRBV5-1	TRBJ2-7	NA	TGCGCCAGCAGCTTGGAAGGTCTAGCGGTTAACGAGCAGTACTTC	CASSLEGLAVNEQYF
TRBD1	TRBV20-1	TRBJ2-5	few	TGCAGTGCTAGTACAGGGGCCCAAGAGACCCAGTACTTC	CSASTGAQETQYF
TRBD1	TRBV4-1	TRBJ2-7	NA	TGCGCCAGCAGCCAAATTACCGGGACAGGGGGGTCCTACGAGCAGTACTTC	CASSQITGTGGSYEQYF
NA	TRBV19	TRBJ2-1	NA	TGTGCCAGTAGTTTGAGCGTCTACAATGAGCAGTTCTTC	CASSLSVYNEQFF
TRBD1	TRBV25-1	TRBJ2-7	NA	TGTGCCAGCAGTCCCCGGGACAGGTTCAACGAGCAGTACTTC	CASSPRDRFNEQYF
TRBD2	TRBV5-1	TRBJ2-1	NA	TGCGCCAGCAGCTCCCCCTCCGGGGGGGCCGGGGATGAGCAGTTCTTC	CASSSPSGGAGDEQFF
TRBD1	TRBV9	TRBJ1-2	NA	TGTGCCAGCAGCGTAGGGACAGGATATGGCTACACCTTC	CASSVGTGYGYTF
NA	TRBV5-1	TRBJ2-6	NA	TGCGCCAGCAGCCGGGAGCAGGCTAGGCCTGGGGCCAACGTCCTGACTTTC	CASSREQARPGANVLTF
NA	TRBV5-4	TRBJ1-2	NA	TGTGCCAGCAGCTTTGGTCAGGGGTGGGACTATGGCTACACCTTC	CASSFGQGWDYGYTF
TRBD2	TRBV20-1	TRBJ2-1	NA	TGCAGTGCTACTCTAGCGGGGGGGCAGTTCTTC	CSATLAGGQFF
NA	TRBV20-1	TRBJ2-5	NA	TGCAGTGCTAGCCTAGATTATGACCAGTACTTC	CSASLDYDQYF
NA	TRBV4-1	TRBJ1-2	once	TGCGCCAGCAGCCAAGTGGGGGGGGAGCCTCCCGATGGCTACACCTTC	CASSQVGGEPPDGYTF
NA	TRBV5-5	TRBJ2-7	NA	TGTGCCAGCAGCGCCTCGGGGAACTCCTACGAGCAGTACTTC	CASSASGNSYEQYF
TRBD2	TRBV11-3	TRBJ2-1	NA	TGTGCCAGCAGCTTACGCCGGGGGGATTACAATGAGCAGTTCTTC	CASSLRRGDYNEQFF
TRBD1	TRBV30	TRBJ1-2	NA	TGTGCCTGGAGGAACAGGGGGCGCATGGGGAGCTACACCTTC	CAWRNRGRMGSYTF
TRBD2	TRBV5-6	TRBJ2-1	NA	TGTGCCAGCAGCTCGCGTGGGCTAGCGGGGGGCAATGAGCAGTTCTTC	CASSSRGLAGGNEQFF
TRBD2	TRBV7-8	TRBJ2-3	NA	TGTGCCAGCAGCTTGCTAGCGGCCACAGATACGCAGTATTTT	CASSLLAATDTQYF
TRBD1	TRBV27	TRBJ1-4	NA	TGTGCCAGCAGAACAGGGGAAACTAATGAAAAACTGTTTTTT	CASRTGETNEKLFF
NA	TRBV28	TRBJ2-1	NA	TGTGCCAGCAGTTTACGGGATGAGCAGTTCTTC	CASSLRDEQFF
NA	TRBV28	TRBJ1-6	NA	TGTGCCACCAGGGGAAAGGGGGGGATCGTTTCACCCCTCCACTTT	CATRGKGGIVSPLHF
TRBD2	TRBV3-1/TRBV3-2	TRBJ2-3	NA	TGTGCCAGCAAACTTGGGACTAGCGGGGCCCAAGATACGCAGTATTTT	CASKLGTSGAQDTQYF
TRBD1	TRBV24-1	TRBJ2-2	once	TGTGCCACCAGTGATAACCGGGACAGGGGGCGAAGCGGGGAGCTGTTTTTT	CATSDNRDRGRSGELFF
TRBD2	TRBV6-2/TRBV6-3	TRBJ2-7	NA	TGTGCCAGCAGTTGGGGGGGACCCATTACTTACTTC	CASSWGGPITYF
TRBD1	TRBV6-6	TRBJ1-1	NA	TGTGCCAGCAGTTACGCAGGGGGGAACACTGAAGCTTTCTTT	CASSYAGGNTEAFF
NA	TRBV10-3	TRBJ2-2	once	TGTGCCATCAGTGAGATTAGCGCGCCGGGCGGGGAGCTGTTTTTT	CAISEISAPGGELFF
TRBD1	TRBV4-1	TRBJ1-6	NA	TGCGCCAGCAGCCATCAGGACAGGGACTCCTATAATTCACCCCTCCACTTT	CASSHQDRDSYNSPLHF
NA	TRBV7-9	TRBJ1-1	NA	TGTGCCAGCAGTATACAGGGCGACACTGAAGCTTTCTTT	CASSIQGDTEAFF
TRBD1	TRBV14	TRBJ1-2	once	TGTGCCAGCAGCCTCCCGCTCCAAGCGTTGGACAGGGAGTATGGCTACACCTTC	CASSLPLQALDREYGYTF
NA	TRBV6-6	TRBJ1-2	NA	TGTGCCAGCAGTTACTTGTTGAGCTATGGCTACACCTTC	CASSYLLSYGYTF
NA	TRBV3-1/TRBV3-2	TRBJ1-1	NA	TGTGCCAGCAGCGACGTAACAGGCCAGGTTGCGACTGAAGCTTTCTTT	CASSDVTGQVATEAFF